These T cell receptor beta chains were read from a single sample in a study of cytomegalovirus exposure and HLA in healthy donors. Here immunoSEQ multiplex PCR was the method, and the copy in TCRdb shows in-frame clones only, minus some. The profile covers 150,000 to 200,000 clones, with 70% to 85% appearing a single time and more than 1.4% taken by the ten largest. The material sequenced was PBMCs. Source of these receptors: a man between 18 and 35 years old in good health and CMV-seronegative. Each CDR3 is given with its conserved first and last residue. A D gene is named only where the DNA matches it firmly. A row's size may be missing; if present it is once, few, many or a size class.

cdr3_nt | cdr3_aa | cdr3_length | j_call | d_call | clone_size | v_call
TGTGCCAGCAGTCCCGGCGACTGGACCTACGAGCAGTACTTC | CASSPGDWTYEQYF | 14 | TRBJ2-7 | . | few | TRBV28
TGTGCCTGGAGTGGCCCAGCCGGGGAGCTGTTTTTT | CAWSGPAGELFF | 12 | TRBJ2-2 | . | . | TRBV30
TGTGCCAGCAGTTACAAGTCGGGGACCCGGGAGGGTACGCAGTATTTT | CASSYKSGTREGTQYF | 16 | TRBJ2-3 | TRBD2 | . | TRBV5-4
TGTGCCAGCAGTCGGGAGACCTGGGAGCAGTTCTTC | CASSRETWEQFF | 12 | TRBJ2-1 | . | . | TRBV13
TGTGCCACCACCCCCGGACAGGTTAACTCTGGGGCCAACGTCCTGACTTTC | CATTPGQVNSGANVLTF | 17 | TRBJ2-6 | TRBD1 | . | TRBV2
TGTGCCAGCAGCTTAGTGGGAGCGAGCCGGCCCCTCCACTTT | CASSLVGASRPLHF | 14 | TRBJ1-6 | . | few | TRBV5-8
TGTGCCAGCAGCTTTAGGGGCAGTTACTATGGCTACACCTTC | CASSFRGSYYGYTF | 14 | TRBJ1-2 | . | once | TRBV5-8
TGTGCCAGCAGCTTACGGAGAACCACCGGGGAGCTGTTTTTT | CASSLRRTTGELFF | 14 | TRBJ2-2 | . | . | TRBV7-8
TGTGCCAGCTCACCCTTGGACACAGGGAGGGCTAGCTCCTACAATGAGCAGTTCTTC | CASSPLDTGRASSYNEQFF | 19 | TRBJ2-1 | . | few | TRBV18
TGTGCCAGCACGCCGAGGGGGGGTACCACAGATACGCAGTATTTT | CASTPRGGTTDTQYF | 15 | TRBJ2-3 | . | few | TRBV7-2
TGCGCCAGCAGCCAAGACCTACCAGATACGCAGTATTTT | CASSQDLPDTQYF | 13 | TRBJ2-3 | . | . | TRBV4-3
TGTGCCAGCAGCCAAGGTTACCAGGGATACTCTGGAAACACCATATATTTT | CASSQGYQGYSGNTIYF | 17 | TRBJ1-3 | . | . | TRBV4-2
TGTGCCAGCAGCCAAGATACCGGGACAGGGGGCGGTGGCTACACCTTC | CASSQDTGTGGGGYTF | 16 | TRBJ1-2 | TRBD1 | . | TRBV4-2
TGTGCCAGCAGCGTAGGATCAGCGGAGGAGACCCAGTACTTC | CASSVGSAEETQYF | 14 | TRBJ2-5 | . | . | TRBV9
TGTGCCAGCTCACCGGGAGATACCGAGCAGTACTTC | CASSPGDTEQYF | 12 | TRBJ2-7 | . | . | TRBV18
TGTGCCAGCAGAGGACAGGTATCGGCCTATGGCTACACCTTC | CASRGQVSAYGYTF | 14 | TRBJ1-2 | TRBD1 | . | TRBV2
TGTGCCAGCAGCCGCGCCTCAGGGTTCGGCGGGGAGCTGTTTTTT | CASSRASGFGGELFF | 15 | TRBJ2-2 | . | . | TRBV4-2
TGTGCCAGTAGGAGTCAACACAGGGGAATGAACACTGAAGCTTTCTTT | CASRSQHRGMNTEAFF | 16 | TRBJ1-1 | TRBD1 | few | TRBV19
TGTGCCAGCAGTTCTCGACTAGCGGGAGCTTTCTACAATGAGCAGTTCTTC | CASSSRLAGAFYNEQFF | 17 | TRBJ2-1 | TRBD2 | . | TRBV27
TGTGCCATCAGTGAGGAACTTAATACGCAGTATTTT | CAISEELNTQYF | 12 | TRBJ2-3 | . | . | TRBV10-3
TGTGCCAGCAGCTTTACAGGCTCGAACACCGGGGAGCTGTTTTTT | CASSFTGSNTGELFF | 15 | TRBJ2-2 | . | . | TRBV7-3
TGCAGCGTTGATCTCGGACAGGGCTACGAGCAGTACTTC | CSVDLGQGYEQYF | 13 | TRBJ2-7 | TRBD1 | few | TRBV29-1
TGTGCCAGCAGCTTCTTTTCGGGGAGATGGAATGAGCAGTTCTTC | CASSFFSGRWNEQFF | 15 | TRBJ2-1 | . | . | TRBV5-4
TGTGGGTGGAGGGGGCTCCTCAATGAGCAGTTCTTC | CGWRGLLNEQFF | 12 | TRBJ2-1 | . | . | TRBV30
TGTGCCAGCTCCCTCGGGACTAGCGGGACCTACGAGCAGTACTTC | CASSLGTSGTYEQYF | 15 | TRBJ2-7 | TRBD2 | . | TRBV18
TGTGCCAGTAGGGGGGGGACTAGCGGTGGAGATACGCAGTATTTT | CASRGGTSGGDTQYF | 15 | TRBJ2-3 | TRBD2 | once | TRBV19
TGTGCCAGTAGTCGGACAGGGGGTAATGAGCAGTTCTTC | CASSRTGGNEQFF | 13 | TRBJ2-1 | TRBD1 | once | TRBV19
TGCGCCAGCAGCCCGCCTGACAGGGGGCGCCTCAGCTCCTACGAGCAGTACTTC | CASSPPDRGRLSSYEQYF | 18 | TRBJ2-7 | TRBD1 | . | TRBV5-1
TGTGCCAGCAGTTTCCCGACTAGCGGGAGGGGCAATGAGCAGTTCTTC | CASSFPTSGRGNEQFF | 16 | TRBJ2-1 | TRBD2 | . | TRBV27
TGTGCCTGGAGCCCAGGGGATCAGCCCCAGCATTTT | CAWSPGDQPQHF | 12 | TRBJ1-5 | . | . | TRBV30
TGTGCCATCAGTCAAAAGAGCGGGAGGGCCGAGACCCAGTACTTC | CAISQKSGRAETQYF | 15 | TRBJ2-5 | TRBD2 | . | TRBV10-3
TGTGCCAGCATGGGGACAGACAATCAGCCCCAGCATTTT | CASMGTDNQPQHF | 13 | TRBJ1-5 | . | . | TRBV21-1
TGCGCCAGCAGCCATCGACAGGGTGGGTACACTGAAGCTTTCTTT | CASSHRQGGYTEAFF | 15 | TRBJ1-1 | TRBD1 | few | TRBV4-3
TGTGCCAGCAGACCCGTGTTGGCTGCCCAAGAGACCCAGTACTTC | CASRPVLAAQETQYF | 15 | TRBJ2-5 | . | . | TRBV27
TGCGCCAGCAGCCAAGGGAGGACAGAGAACTATGGCTACACCTTC | CASSQGRTENYGYTF | 15 | TRBJ1-2 | . | few | TRBV4-3
TGTGCCAGCAGTGTCAACAGGGGAATGAACACTGAAGCTTTCTTT | CASSVNRGMNTEAFF | 15 | TRBJ1-1 | TRBD1 | once | TRBV6-1
TGCAGTGCTAAGCACAGGGGTGAGCAGTTCTTC | CSAKHRGEQFF | 11 | TRBJ2-1 | TRBD1 | . | TRBV20-1
TGTGCCAGCAGTTTTTGGAGGAAATCCACAGATACGCAGTATTTT | CASSFWRKSTDTQYF | 15 | TRBJ2-3 | . | . | TRBV27
TGTGCCAGCAGTTTAGGCAGGGTCACTGAAGCTTTCTTT | CASSLGRVTEAFF | 13 | TRBJ1-1 | . | . | TRBV27
TGTGCCAGCAGACCGGCGTTGGGACAGGGGGCCCCGAGTTCCTACAATGAGCAGTTCTTC | CASRPALGQGAPSSYNEQFF | 20 | TRBJ2-1 | TRBD1 | . | TRBV5-8
TGTGCCAGCAGCCAAGGACCTGGTGGCAGCGGGACACAAGAGACCCAGTACTTC | CASSQGPGGSGTQETQYF | 18 | TRBJ2-5 | . | . | TRBV4-2
TGTGCCAGCAGCCTAAGAACGGGATCTGGGGCCAACGTCCTGACTTTC | CASSLRTGSGANVLTF | 16 | TRBJ2-6 | . | . | TRBV7-9
TGTGCCAGCAGTGAACTGGGACAGGGGGCCTATGGCTACACCTTC | CASSELGQGAYGYTF | 15 | TRBJ1-2 | TRBD1 | . | TRBV2
TGTGCCTGGAGTGTACGAGGGCTAGCGGTACTCTCCTACAATGAGCAGTTCTTC | CAWSVRGLAVLSYNEQFF | 18 | TRBJ2-1 | TRBD2 | . | TRBV30
TGTGCCAGCACCCCCTCCGGGAGACTACCCCTCCACTTT | CASTPSGRLPLHF | 13 | TRBJ1-6 | . | . | TRBV6-1